The sequence of this TCR beta chain was determined in a study of T cells in Graves' hyperthyroidism and ophthalmopathy. About the study: Peripheral blood was taken when the disease was first diagnosed, before any treatment began. Study results and limitations: Most thyroid-expanded clonotypes above 0.001 were also found in blood.

This clonotype was seen more than once but under ten times. The antigen remains unidentified. A patient was excluded if there was uncontrolled infection, other autoimmune disease, pregnancy or lactation. The germline V and J ends were trimmed by 4 bases and 1 base, with 8 bases remaining between them. CDR1 is SQVTM, CDR2 ANQGSEA, per germline. CDR3 length equals 14 residues. Using RNA transcripts as the source, TCR beta CDR3 regions were amplified. During a first-round RT-PCR of the TCR CDR3, the HTBI primer set was used. TCRdb reprocessed the multiplex PCR reads via MiXCR and lists one record per CDR3 protein. The data contain 300,000 to 400,000 distinct CDR3 sequences, more than 11% of them seen just once; the ten biggest clones take up roughly 25%.

This clonotype was sampled from a woman between 25 and 40 years old with Graves' hyperthyroidism. Material: blood. The rearrangement uses TRBV29-1 and TRBJ2-6; D is undetermined. CDR3: CSVGVGSGANVLTF. In nucleotides, the CDR3 is TGCAGCGTTGGCGTCGGGTCTGGGGCCAACGTCCTGACTTTC.